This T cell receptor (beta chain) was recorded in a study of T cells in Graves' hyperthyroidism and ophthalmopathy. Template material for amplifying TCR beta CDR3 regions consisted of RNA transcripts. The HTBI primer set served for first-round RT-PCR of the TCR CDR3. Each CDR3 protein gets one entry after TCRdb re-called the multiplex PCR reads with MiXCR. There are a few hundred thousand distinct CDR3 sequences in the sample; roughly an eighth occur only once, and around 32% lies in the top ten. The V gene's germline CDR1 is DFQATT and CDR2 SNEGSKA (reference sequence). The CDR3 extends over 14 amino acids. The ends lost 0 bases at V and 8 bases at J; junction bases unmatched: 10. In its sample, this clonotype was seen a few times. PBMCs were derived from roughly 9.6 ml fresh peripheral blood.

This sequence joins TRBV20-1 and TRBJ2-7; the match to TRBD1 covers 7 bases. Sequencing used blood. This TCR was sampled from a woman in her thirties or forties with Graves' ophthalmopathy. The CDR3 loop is CSAREGQNRGKQYF. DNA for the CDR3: TGCAGTGCTAGAGAGGGACAGAATAGGGGGAAGCAGTACTTC.